Below are 22 T cell receptor beta chains sequenced from a single sample in a study of blood T cells in healthy people across ages. Through a sample-barcoded 5' primer and a J-beta primer mix, a second PCR was run for roughly 7 to 11 cycles. A single record per CDR3 protein comes from TCRdb applying MiXCR to the 5' RACE reads. The sample records about 1.4 million distinct CDR3 sequences, approximately 60% being singletons. The sequenced sample consisted of blood. These receptors originate from a man between 18 and 35 years old in good health.

This clonotype was counted only a few times. The chain carries TRBV4-1 and TRBJ2-3, with 13 bases identical to TRBD2. Germline lookup yields CDR1 MGHRA and CDR2 YSYEKL. The CDR3 consists of 20 residues. The ends lost 2 bases at V and 2 bases at J; junction bases unmatched: 13. Written as DNA, the CDR3 is TGCGCCAGCAGCCAACTTAAAGGACTAGCGGGAGCGTCAAACACAGATACGCAGTATTTT. This gives the protein CASSQLKGLAGASNTDTQYF.

This clonotype was seen a few times. V gene TRBV5-1 combines with J gene TRBJ2-1; weak D call: TRBD1 (5 bases). Germline CDR1 reads SGHRS; CDR2 reads YFSETQ. CDR3 length: 15 residues. V was pared by 3 bases and J by 2 bases, with 12 bases between. Here the CDR3 DNA reads TGCGCCAGCAGCTCCACTTCAGGGACCTACAATGAGCAGTTCTTC. Its protein is CASSSTSGTYNEQFF.

This clonotype has just one count. The chain combines TRBV5-5 with TRBJ1-4; the D gene is possibly TRBD1 (5 bases). The V gene lost 4 bases and the J gene lost 0 bases, with 10 bases spanning the gap. CDR1 and CDR2 (germline): SGHKS, YYEKEE (reference sequence). The CDR3 is 15 residues long. CDR3 coding DNA: TGTGCCAGCAGCGGGGACCCATCAACTAATGAAAAACTGTTTTTT. This codes for CASSGDPSTNEKLFF.

This clonotype was recorded only once. J is TRBJ1-4 and V is TRBV27; D possibly corresponds to TRBD1 (5 bases). CDR1 and CDR2 (germline): MNHEY, SMNVEV (reference sequence). V gave up 5 bases and J gave up 3 bases, with 19 bases separating them. This CDR3 comprises 17 residues. In DNA form, the CDR3 reads TGTGCCAGCAGTCCCTCCAAAAGACAGCTTCCTAATGAAAAACTGTTTTTT. Protein sequence: CASSPSKRQLPNEKLFF.

Worth noting for this clonotype: A read error is possible here, since a much larger clone lies one base away. The chain couples TRBV18 to TRBJ2-7; D remains ambiguous. CDR1 KGHSH and CDR2 LQKENI come from the germline V gene. V dropped 3 bases and J dropped 6 bases, with 9 bases sitting between them. CDR3 size: 12 residues. CDR3 sequence: CASSPTNGEQYF. The DNA for the CDR3 is TGTGCCAGCTCACCTACTAATGGCGAGCAGTACTTC.

The rearrangement uses TRBV5-1 and TRBJ1-4; D remains unclear. V was trimmed by 4 bases and J by 10 bases, leaving 17 bases between them. There are 14 residues in the CDR3. Germline V CDR1 and CDR2: SGHRS, YFSETQ. CDR3 nucleotides: TGCGCCAGCAGCCCGCTTGGTCCGGACGGAAAACTGTTTTTT. Encoded protein: CASSPLGPDGKLFF.

The CDR3 is CASSLVGSQPQHF. The CDR3 nucleotides read TGTGCCAGCAGCTTAGTTGGAAGTCAGCCCCAGCATTTT. The gene calls are TRBV7-6 and TRBJ1-5, with no clear D. This CDR3 contains 13 residues. Germline assignment: CDR1 SGHVS and CDR2 FNYEAQ. The V gene lost 1 base and the J gene lost 6 bases, with 7 bases spanning the gap.

The chain couples TRBV5-1 to TRBJ2-7; D unresolved. Trimming cost V 4 bases and J 6 bases, with 11 bases left between them. The CDR3 loop spans 12 amino acids. The V gene's germline CDR1 is SGHRS and CDR2 YFSETQ. The CDR3 sequence is CASSRTIGEQYF. Written as DNA, the CDR3 is TGCGCCAGCAGCCGGACGATCGGCGAGCAGTACTTC.

The chain is built from TRBV4-1 and TRBJ2-7; D might be TRBD1 (6 bases). CDR1 MGHRA and CDR2 YSYEKL come from the germline V gene. The ends were cut back, 0 bases at V and 4 bases at J, with 16 bases in the middle. CDR3 length: 16 residues. As DNA, the CDR3 is TGCGCCAGCAGCCAAGACTCTCACCGGGACATTTACGAGCAGTACTTC. Its translation: CASSQDSHRDIYEQYF.

V usage is TRBV29-1 and J usage is TRBJ2-5; TRBD1 matches at 9 bases. V trimming: 0 bases; J trimming: 4 bases; junction bases outside the gene matches: 9. Germline V CDR1 and CDR2: SQVTM, ANQGSEA. The CDR3 has 16 amino acids. This chain's CDR3 is CSVEEAGDRASETQYF. The CDR3, as DNA: TGCAGCGTTGAAGAGGCCGGGGACAGGGCTTCAGAGACCCAGTACTTC.

The chain carries TRBV12-3 or TRBV12-4 and TRBJ2-1; TRBD2 matches 8 bases. This CDR3 spans 14 amino acids. The junction had 6 bases not matched to a gene; V was cut back by 5 bases and J by 6 bases. As DNA, the CDR3 is TGTGCCAGCAGTGATTCCGGGACTAGCAATGAGCAGTTCTTC. Amino acid sequence: CASSDSGTSNEQFF.

The chain combines TRBV29-1 with TRBJ2-1; 8 bases are a match to TRBD2. The CDR3 has 14 residues. Germline V CDR1 and CDR2: SQVTM, ANQGSEA. The CDR3 is CRASTGGTYNEQFF. The CDR3 nucleotides read TGCAGGGCCTCAACGGGAGGGACCTACAATGAGCAGTTCTTC.

The chain has TRBV11-2 and TRBJ2-7; D gene ambiguous. Germline assignment: CDR1 SGHAT and CDR2 FQNNGV. This CDR3 has 15 residues. Trimming pared 1 base from V and 3 bases from J, leaving 13 bases between. The DNA for the CDR3 is TGTGCCAGCAGCTTAGCTGGCAGAAGCAACTACGAGCAGTACTTC. Translation: CASSLAGRSNYEQYF. The full variable domain, rest sourced from reference TRBV11-2 and TRBJ2-7, is EAGVAQSPRYKIIEKRQSVAFWCNPISGHATLYWYQQILGQGPKLLIQFQNNGVVDDSQLPKDRFSAERLKGVDSTLKIQPAKLEDSAVYLCASSLAGRSNYEQYFGPGTRLTVT.

The chain has TRBV12-3 or TRBV12-4 and TRBJ2-3; 11 positions match TRBD2. The CDR3 is made up of 14 amino acids. V dropped 4 bases and J dropped 7; count of bases not matched to a gene: 4. CDR3 DNA sequence: TGTGCCAGCAGTTCTAGCGGGGGGATCAATACGCAGTATTTT. Its protein product is CASSSSGGINTQYF.

This clonotype has a handful of counts. This chain links TRBV20-1 with TRBJ2-5, with TRBD2 identical over 9 bases. From germline, CDR1 is DFQATT and CDR2 SNEGSKA (reference sequence). With V trimmed by 0 bases and J by 0 bases, 5 bases remained unmatched. This CDR3 spans 16 amino acids. In nucleotides, the CDR3 is TGCAGTGCTAGAGATCAGGCTAGCGGGGACCAAGAGACCCAGTACTTC. Translating it yields CSARDQASGDQETQYF.

The gene calls are TRBV3-1 and TRBJ2-2, with 9 bases lining up with TRBD2. CDR1 is LGHDT, CDR2 YNNKEL, per germline (reference sequence). With 5 bases clipped from V and 2 bases from J, the junction kept 6 bases outside the gene matches. This CDR3 region has 16 residues. The chain's CDR3 is CASSFGLAINTGELFF. CDR3 nucleotide sequence: TGTGCCAGCAGCTTTGGACTAGCGATAAACACCGGGGAGCTGTTTTTT. Supplemented by reference TRBV3-1 and TRBJ2-2, the full variable domain reads DTAVSQTPKYLVTQMGNDKSIKCEQNLGHDTMYWYKQDSKKFLKIMFSYNNKELIINETVPNRFSPKSPDKAHLNLHINSLELGDSAVYFCASSFGLAINTGELFFGEGSRLTVL.

The chain couples TRBV6-2 or TRBV6-3 to TRBJ2-1; TRBD2 aligns across 11 bases. Unmatched junction bases numbered 11, after V lost 6 bases and J lost 4 bases. Germline CDR1 is MNHEY and CDR2 is SVGEGT. The CDR3 loop spans 17 amino acids. The CDR3 loop is CASSTRLAGGLYNEQFF. In nucleotides, the CDR3 is TGTGCCAGCAGCACCCGGCTAGCGGGGGGCCTATACAATGAGCAGTTCTTC.

The V call is TRBV29-1, the J call TRBJ2-1; 7 nucleotides match TRBD2. Germline trimming cut 5 bases from V and 6 bases from J; bases unmatched to any gene: 7. CDR1 is SQVTM and CDR2 is ANQGSEA in the germline V gene. This CDR3 comprises 13 residues. The CDR3 reads CSVRTSDGNEQFF. The CDR3 coding sequence is TGCAGCGTTCGGACTAGTGACGGCAATGAGCAGTTCTTC.

As regards this clonotype: Compared with germline, one end of the junction differs, possibly owing to a read error. J is TRBJ2-5 and V is TRBV15; TRBD2 agrees at 8 bases. The DNA end is a closer match to TRBJ2-7, so the J assignment may be wrong. The CDR3 sequence is 16 residues long. Germline-derived CDR1 and CDR2 are LNHNV and YYDKDF (reference sequence). CDR3: CATGRIPGLVSYEQYF. CDR3 bases: TGTGCCACCGGCAGAATTCCGGGACTAGTTTCTTACGAGCAGTACTTC.

The rearrangement joins TRBV20-1 to TRBJ1-5, with D possibly matching TRBD1 (5 bases). The germline V and J ends were trimmed by 6 bases and 4 bases, with 16 bases remaining between them. Per the germline V gene, CDR1 is DFQATT and CDR2 is SNEGSKA (reference sequence). The CDR3 has 14 amino acids. The chain's CDR3 is CSAWGGLLNQPQHF. Here the CDR3 DNA reads TGCAGTGCCTGGGGGGGATTATTAAATCAGCCCCAGCATTTT.

The V call is TRBV12-3 or TRBV12-4, the J call TRBJ1-1; 7 bases fit TRBD1. The CDR3 runs 14 residues. V was pared by 3 bases and J by 5 bases, with 6 bases of the junction left unmatched. The CDR3, as DNA: TGTGCCAGCAGTTTCAGGGGGGGGGTGACTGAAGCTTTCTTT. As protein: CASSFRGGVTEAFF.

This rearrangement joins TRBV12-3 or TRBV12-4 to TRBJ1-5; D is undetermined. The CDR3 runs to 15 residues. The V and J ends lost 5 bases and 7 bases respectively, with 18 bases between them. The CDR3 region is CASSPLREEGQPQHF. DNA of the CDR3: TGTGCCAGCAGTCCCCTACGGGAAGAAGGACAGCCCCAGCATTTT.